The 18 T cell receptor beta chains below come from one sample, sequenced in a study of T cell responses to AZD1222 COVID-19 vaccine. The protocol was immunoSEQ multiplex PCR, while the TCRdb copy is restricted to in-frame clones and leaves out a portion. This table has about 85,000 clones, about 91% appearing once. This sample comprised peripheral blood, obtained on day 0 of MenACWY control vaccination. These receptors all stem from an adult in good health.

This clone has only one observation. J is TRBJ2-3 and V is TRBV11-2; 8 bases match TRBD2. Germline assignment: CDR1 SGHAT and CDR2 FQNNGV. After removal of 3 bases from V and 1 base from J, the junction contained 6 bases not matched to a gene. This CDR3 contains 16 residues. CDR3 in DNA: TGTGCCAGCAGCTTCTCTCCGGGGGGGCGCACAGATACGCAGTATTTT. Its protein is CASSFSPGGRTDTQYF.

A single count supports this clone. The rearrangement links TRBV14 to TRBJ1-1, with D unclear. The CDR3 is made up of 12 amino acids. Trimming stripped 5 bases from V and 4 bases from J, with 8 bases between. Per the germline V gene, CDR1 is SGHDN and CDR2 is FVKESK. Here the CDR3 DNA reads TGTGCCAGCAGCTTTGGGATCACTGAAGCTTTCTTT. This sequence encodes CASSFGITEAFF.

This clone has a single count. The V call is TRBV6-5, the J call TRBJ2-5; 7 positions agree with TRBD1. Germline lookup yields CDR1 MNHEY and CDR2 SVGAGI. With V trimmed by 5 bases and J by 12 bases, 9 bases remained unmatched. The CDR3 covers 12 residues. Written as DNA, the CDR3 is TGTGCCAGCAGTCAGACAGGGTTGTCTAAGTACTTC. As protein: CASSQTGLSKYF.

This clone came up a few times. J is TRBJ2-2 and V is TRBV7-9; no clear D gene. The V end was cut by 2 bases, the J end by 0 bases, with 10 bases between. Per germline, CDR1 SEHNR and CDR2 FQNEAQ (reference sequence). The CDR3 consists of 16 residues. CDR3 nucleotides: TGTGCCAGCAGCTTAAATGGAATCTCGAACACCGGGGAGCTGTTTTTT. Translated, it gives CASSLNGISNTGELFF.

This chain connects TRBV12-3 or TRBV12-4 to TRBJ1-5; D uncertain. This CDR3 contains 13 residues. V was pared by 4 bases and J by 1 base, with 5 bases between. Written as DNA, the CDR3 is TGTGCCAGCAGTTATGCCAGCAATCAGCCCCAGCATTTT. Its translation is CASSYASNQPQHF.

This clone was seen a single time. This sequence joins TRBV6-4 and TRBJ2-1; possibly TRBD2 for D (6 bases). CDR1 is MRHNA, CDR2 SNTAGT, per germline. The CDR3 is 14 amino acids. The V end was cut by 0 bases, the J end by 10 bases, with 13 bases between. CDR3 bases: TGTGCCAGCAGTGACTCAGGAGTGGGGGGAGAGCAGTTCTTC. This codes for CASSDSGVGGEQFF.

The rearrangement uses TRBV7-9 and TRBJ1-4, with unresolved D. This CDR3 comprises 18 residues. Germline V gene lookup returns CDR1 SEHNR and CDR2 FQNEAQ (reference sequence). V was cut by 4 bases and J by 0 bases, with 18 bases left in between. In nucleotides, the CDR3 is TGTGCCAGCAGCTATCCTCAAACTGGCGGTGCAACTAATGAAAAACTGTTTTTT. This encodes CASSYPQTGGATNEKLFF.

A few counts support this clone. This chain links TRBV5-5 with TRBJ1-4; 7 bases align to TRBD1. CDR1 is SGHKS, CDR2 YYEKEE, per germline (reference sequence). The CDR3 contains 17 residues. With V trimmed by 6 bases and J by 5 bases, 16 bases remained unmatched. CDR3: CASTSIKGTDGNEKLFF. The CDR3 bases are TGTGCCAGCACCTCCATCAAGGGGACAGACGGAAATGAAAAACTGTTTTTT.

V and J are TRBV24-1 and TRBJ2-3, with TRBD2 identical over 8 bases. With V trimmed by 8 bases and J by 7 bases, 7 bases remained unmatched. Germline V gives CDR1 KGHDR, CDR2 SFDVKD. CDR3 size: 13 residues. CDR3 loop: CATMDSGTNTQYF. Here the CDR3 DNA reads TGTGCCACCATGGATAGCGGGACGAATACGCAGTATTTT.

The chain links TRBV20-1 to TRBJ2-5; no firm D call. The V end lost 5 bases, the J end lost 0 bases, and 4 bases lay between the germline ends. Germline values: CDR1 DFQATT, CDR2 SNEGSKA (reference sequence). This CDR3 spans 11 amino acids. DNA for the CDR3: TGCAGTGCTCAGTACCAAGAGACCCAGTACTTC. It codes for CSAQYQETQYF.

The chain carries TRBV24-1 and TRBJ2-3; 14 positions agree with TRBD2. The germline V gene encodes CDR1 KGHDR and CDR2 SFDVKD. The CDR3 has 18 residues. J gave up 3 bases and V 5 bases, and 9 bases lay outside the gene matches. The CDR3 loop is CATSARLAGGLRTDTQYF. CDR3 bases: TGTGCCACCAGTGCACGACTAGCGGGGGGGCTCCGTACAGATACGCAGTATTTT.

The chain joins TRBV6-1 to TRBJ2-3; 9 nucleotides match TRBD1. V shed 3 bases, J shed 1 base, and the junction held 2 bases outside the gene matches. The CDR3 consists of 15 residues. Germline assignment: CDR1 MNHNS and CDR2 SASEGT. The CDR3 loop is CASSDRDRGTDTQYF. CDR3 DNA: TGTGCCAGCAGTGACCGGGACAGGGGCACAGATACGCAGTATTTT.

This clone was observed once. The chain is built from TRBV18 and TRBJ1-2; tentatively, D is TRBD1 (5 bases). Trimming pared 3 bases from V and 7 bases from J, leaving 18 bases between. The germline CDR1 and CDR2 sequences are KGHSH and LQKENI. This CDR3 is built from 15 residues. The CDR3, as DNA: TGTGCCAGCTCACCGTTGGACAATTATCTATCTGGCTACACCTTC. Residues: CASSPLDNYLSGYTF.

The CDR3 region has the DNA TGTGCCAGCAGCGCTAGGCCCGGACTGATGAACACTGAAGCTTTCTTT. As protein: CASSARPGLMNTEAFF. The chain joins TRBV11-2 to TRBJ1-1, with D unclear. This CDR3 contains 16 residues. CDR1 SGHAT and CDR2 FQNNGV come from the germline V gene. V was pared by 5 bases and J by 0 bases, with 16 bases between.

V gene TRBV5-5 combines with J gene TRBJ1-2; D call uncertain. This CDR3 has 13 residues. Trimming stripped 0 bases from V and 8 bases from J, with 11 bases between. The germline V gene has CDR1 SGHKS and CDR2 YYEKEE (reference sequence). In nucleotides, the CDR3 is TGTGCCAGCAGCTTGGAGATCGGGGTCGGCTACACCTTC. Its translation: CASSLEIGVGYTF. The complete variable domain, with remaining parts taken from reference TRBV5-5 and TRBJ1-2, reads DAGVTQSPTHLIKTRGQQVTLRCSPISGHKSVSWYQQVLGQGPQFIFQYYEKEERGRGNFPDRFSARQFPNYSSELNVNALLLGDSALYLCASSLEIGVGYTFGSGTRLTVV.

The J gene is TRBJ2-7, the V gene TRBV28, with 10 nucleotides matching TRBD1. In germline, CDR1 is MDHEN, CDR2 SYDVKM. The CDR3 runs 15 residues. V was clipped by 5 bases and J by 3 bases; unmatched bases: 7. The CDR3 DNA is TGTGCCAGCAGTCCTACCCGGGACAGGGGCTACGAGCAGTACTTC. This codes for CASSPTRDRGYEQYF.

V and J are TRBV5-1 and TRBJ2-7; D gene unclear. Germline V CDR1 and CDR2: SGHRS, YFSETQ. V lost 4 bases and J 3 bases, leaving 8 bases between the germline ends. The CDR3 contains 12 residues. CDR3 coding DNA: TGCGCCAGCAGCCCTGGTGGCTACGAGCAGTACTTC. Amino acid sequence: CASSPGGYEQYF.

The J gene is TRBJ2-7, the V gene TRBV3-1 (or the pseudogene TRBV3-2); 10 bases align to TRBD1. The V gene's germline CDR1 is LGHDT and CDR2 YNNKEL (reference sequence). The CDR3 covers 14 residues. After removal of 7 bases from V and 2 bases from J, the junction contained 5 bases not matched to a gene. The CDR3 sequence is CASTTGTGAYEQYF. The CDR3 DNA reads as TGTGCCAGCACCACCGGGACAGGGGCCTACGAGCAGTACTTC.